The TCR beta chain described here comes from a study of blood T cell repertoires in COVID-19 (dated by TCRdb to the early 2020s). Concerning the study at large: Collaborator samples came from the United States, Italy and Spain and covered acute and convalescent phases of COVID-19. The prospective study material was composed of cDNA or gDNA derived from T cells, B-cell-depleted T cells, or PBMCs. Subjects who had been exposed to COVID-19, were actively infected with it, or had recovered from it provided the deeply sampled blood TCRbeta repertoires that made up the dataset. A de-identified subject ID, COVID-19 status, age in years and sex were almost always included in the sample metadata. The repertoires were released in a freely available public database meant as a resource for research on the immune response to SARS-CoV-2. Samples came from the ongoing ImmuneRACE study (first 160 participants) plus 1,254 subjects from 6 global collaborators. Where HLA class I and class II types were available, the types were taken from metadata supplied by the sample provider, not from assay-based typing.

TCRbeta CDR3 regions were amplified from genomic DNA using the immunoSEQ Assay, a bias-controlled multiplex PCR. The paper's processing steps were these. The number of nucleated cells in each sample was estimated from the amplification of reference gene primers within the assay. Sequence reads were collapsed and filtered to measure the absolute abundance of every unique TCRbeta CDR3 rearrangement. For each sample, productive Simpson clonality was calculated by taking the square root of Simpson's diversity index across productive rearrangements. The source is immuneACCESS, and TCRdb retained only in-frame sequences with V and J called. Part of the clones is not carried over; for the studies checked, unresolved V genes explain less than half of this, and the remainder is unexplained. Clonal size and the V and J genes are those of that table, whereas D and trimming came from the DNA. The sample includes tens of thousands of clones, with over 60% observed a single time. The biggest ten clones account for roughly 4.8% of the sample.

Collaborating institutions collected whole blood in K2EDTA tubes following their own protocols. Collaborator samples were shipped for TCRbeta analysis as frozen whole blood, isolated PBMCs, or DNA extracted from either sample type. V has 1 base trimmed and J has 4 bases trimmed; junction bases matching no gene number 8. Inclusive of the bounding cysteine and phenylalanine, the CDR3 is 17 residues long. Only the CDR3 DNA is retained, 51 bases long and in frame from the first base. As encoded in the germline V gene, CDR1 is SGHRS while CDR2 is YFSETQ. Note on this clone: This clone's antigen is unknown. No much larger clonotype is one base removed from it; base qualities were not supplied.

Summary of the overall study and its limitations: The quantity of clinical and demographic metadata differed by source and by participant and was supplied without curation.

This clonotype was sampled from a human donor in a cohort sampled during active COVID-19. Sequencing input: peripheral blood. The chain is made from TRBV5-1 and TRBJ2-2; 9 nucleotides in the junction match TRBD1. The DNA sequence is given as TGCGCCAGCAGCTTGACCGGGACAGGGACGAGCACCGGGGAGCTGTTTTTT. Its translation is CASSLTGTGTSTGELFF.